This section outlines one T cell receptor (beta chain) sequence together with its context. Its antigen remains undetermined. Base qualities are not at hand, and no much larger clone is one base apart. The library was produced with 5' RACE. A second PCR of roughly 7 to 11 cycles was performed with a sample-barcoded 5' primer and a J-beta primer mix. Each TCR beta cDNA molecule received a unique molecular identifier from a template-switch 5' adaptor carrying 12 random nucleotides. At least 3 million CDR3-containing paired-end reads were obtained from each sample. First-strand cDNA was synthesized from all RNA with the Mint cDNA synthesis kit, primed by a TRBC-specific oligonucleotide. All cDNA was treated with uracil-DNA glycosylase and then went through a first 18-cycle PCR with the universal primers M1SS and BC2_uni_R. On the study's bioinformatics: Normalization of each sample was performed by random selection of 1 million high-quality reads, each carrying a distinct molecular identifier. Instead of being binned into consensus sequences, reads that shared molecular identifiers were thrown out. MiTCR, set to a Q25 quality threshold and the strictest error-elimination algorithm, was used for CDR3 identification, clonotype clustering and error correction. A nonparametric unseen species model with Euler transformation was used to estimate a lower bound on total TCR beta diversity. The public reads were run again by TCRdb, first through fastp at Q25 and then through MiXCR, and only productive beta chains were kept. Every CDR3 protein is listed once, alongside the most common genes and DNA of its rows. In this record, the V and J calls reflect TCRdb's handling and not the investigators' own analysis. The sample includes roughly 1.9 million distinct CDR3 sequences, with roughly two fifths observed a single time. Roughly 23% of the sample lies in the top ten.

Donors were roughly 40 systemically healthy Caucasian individuals from Russia aged roughly 6 to 90 years. Each donor gave around 9.9 milliliters of peripheral blood, collected into EDTA-treated Vacutainer tubes. Ficoll-Paque density-gradient centrifugation was used to isolate PBMCs, with at least 7 million per sample. Trizol reagent was used to extract total RNA from PBMCs, with at least 5 micrograms per sample. The percentages of naive CD45RAhigh/CD27high T cells were determined by flow cytometry on a PBMC aliquot from every donor. This specimen belongs to a study of blood T cells in healthy people across ages (dated by TCRdb to the mid-2010s). In the study overall: In model experiments, roughly one uniquely barcoded TCR beta cDNA molecule per two T cells was captured by template switching. Using deep sequencing normalized with unique cDNA molecular identifiers, the study measured how TCR beta repertoire diversity changes with age. To avoid experimental bias, donors of different ages were randomly spread across the sequencing lanes. For two donors (one aged 18 to 29 and one aged 80 or older), the study analyzed two additional independent replicas of 1 million unique cDNA reads from the same blood draw. Donors were grouped into four age groups: young (average roughly 15 years), middle-aged (approximately 41), aged (approximately 67) and long-lived (82). Overall study results and their limits: Observed TCR beta diversity per million T cells fell roughly linearly with age, and a significant reduction was already apparent by age approximately 40. There was a strong correlation between observed TCR beta diversity and the percentage of naive T cells measured by flow cytometry. Conclusive comparison of naive and antigen-experienced compartments was prevented by the profiling of bulk unsorted PBMCs. Because the CMV infection status of the donors was unknown, age-related changes in expanded clonotypes may potentially have been confounded. Compared with the aged group, the long-lived group had more naive CD4+ T cells, fewer expanded clones and increased TCR diversity, a pattern suggesting age selection. Estimates of total diversity based on one million sequenced T cells were regarded as lower bounds and as underestimates.

Sequences were obtained from blood. The sequence was obtained from a human donor in good health.

The bases read TGTGCCACATCGCGGCAGATTAATTCACCCCTCCACTTT. It codes for CATSRQINSPLHF. In this chain, TRBV28 is recombined with TRBJ1-6, with the D gene call left open. Measured from the cysteine to the phenylalanine, the CDR3 is 13 residues long. Just the 39-base CDR3 DNA is kept, in frame starting at base 1. The germline V gene encodes CDR1 MDHEN and CDR2 SYDVKM. The germline ends are 13 bases apart after V is trimmed by 10 bases and J by 6 bases.